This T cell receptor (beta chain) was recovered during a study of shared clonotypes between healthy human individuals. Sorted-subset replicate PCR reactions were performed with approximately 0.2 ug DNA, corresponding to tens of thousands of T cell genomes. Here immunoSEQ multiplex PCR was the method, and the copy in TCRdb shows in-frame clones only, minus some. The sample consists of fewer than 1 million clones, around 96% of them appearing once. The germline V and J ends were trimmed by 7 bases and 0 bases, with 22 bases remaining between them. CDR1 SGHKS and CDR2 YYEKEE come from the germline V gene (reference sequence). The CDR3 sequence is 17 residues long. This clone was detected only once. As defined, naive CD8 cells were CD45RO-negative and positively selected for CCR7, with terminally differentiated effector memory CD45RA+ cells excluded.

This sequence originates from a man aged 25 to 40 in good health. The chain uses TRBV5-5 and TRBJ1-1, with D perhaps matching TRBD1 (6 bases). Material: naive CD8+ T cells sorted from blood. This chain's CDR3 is CASSNPGEGVLNTEAFF. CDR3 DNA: TGTGCCAGCTCGAACCCAGGGGAGGGCGTCCTGAACACTGAAGCTTTCTTT.